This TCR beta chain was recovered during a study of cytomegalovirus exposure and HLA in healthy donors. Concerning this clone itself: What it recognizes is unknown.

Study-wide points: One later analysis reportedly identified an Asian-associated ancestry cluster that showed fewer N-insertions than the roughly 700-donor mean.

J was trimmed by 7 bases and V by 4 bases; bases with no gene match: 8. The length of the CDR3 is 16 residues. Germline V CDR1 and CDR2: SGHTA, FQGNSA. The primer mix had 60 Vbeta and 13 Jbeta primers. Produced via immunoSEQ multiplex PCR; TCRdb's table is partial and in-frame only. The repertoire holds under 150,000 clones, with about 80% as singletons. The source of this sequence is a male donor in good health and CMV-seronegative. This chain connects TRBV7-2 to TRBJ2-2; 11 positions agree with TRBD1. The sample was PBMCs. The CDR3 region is CASSSFGQGAVGELFF. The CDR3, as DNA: TGTGCCAGCAGCTCCTTCGGACAGGGGGCCGTCGGGGAGCTGTTTTTT.